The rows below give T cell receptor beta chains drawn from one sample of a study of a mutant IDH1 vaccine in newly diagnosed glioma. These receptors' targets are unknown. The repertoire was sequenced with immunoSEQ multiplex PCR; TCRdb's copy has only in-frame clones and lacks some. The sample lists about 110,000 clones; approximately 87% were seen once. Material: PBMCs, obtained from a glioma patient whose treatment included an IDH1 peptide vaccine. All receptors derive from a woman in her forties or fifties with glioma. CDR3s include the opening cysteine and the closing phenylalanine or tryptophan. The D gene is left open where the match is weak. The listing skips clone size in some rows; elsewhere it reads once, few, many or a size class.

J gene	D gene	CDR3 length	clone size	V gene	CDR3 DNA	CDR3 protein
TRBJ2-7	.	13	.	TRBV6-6	TGTGCCAGCAGTTCGGACAAAGCCTACGAGCAGTACTTC	CASSSDKAYEQYF
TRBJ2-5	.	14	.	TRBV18	TGTGCCAGCTCACTGCCGGGTAGGAAAGAGACCCAGTACTTC	CASSLPGRKETQYF
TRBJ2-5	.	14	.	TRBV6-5	TGTGCCAGCAGCCCCCGTGGTCCTCAAGAGACCCAGTACTTC	CASSPRGPQETQYF
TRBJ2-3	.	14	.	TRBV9	TGTGCCAGCAGCCCCCCCGGGAGCACAGATACGCAGTATTTT	CASSPPGSTDTQYF
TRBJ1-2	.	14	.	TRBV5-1	TGCGCCAGCAGCTTGGGTCCCGCAGACTATGGCTACACCTTC	CASSLGPADYGYTF
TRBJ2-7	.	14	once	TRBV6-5	TGTGCCAGCAGTTACTCGAACCTCCCCCACGAGCAGTACTTC	CASSYSNLPHEQYF
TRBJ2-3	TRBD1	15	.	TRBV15	TGTGCCACCAGCGACGGACAGGGGGCGGTTGATACGCAGTATTTT	CATSDGQGAVDTQYF
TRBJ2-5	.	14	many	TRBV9	TGTGCCAGCAGCCCCCGGGGGTCAGCCGAGACCCAGTACTTC	CASSPRGSAETQYF
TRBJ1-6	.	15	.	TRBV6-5	TGTGCCAGCCGACTACAACATTCCTATAATTCACCCCTCCACTTT	CASRLQHSYNSPLHF
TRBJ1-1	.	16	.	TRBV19	TGTGCCAGTAGCCCCCTCCCTATTCAGCATGGTAATGAAGCTTTCTTT	CASSPLPIQHGNEAFF
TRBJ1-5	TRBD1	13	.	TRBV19	TGTGCCAGTAGCGGGACAGGGGTTCAGCCCCAGCATTTT	CASSGTGVQPQHF
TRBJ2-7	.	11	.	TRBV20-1	TGCAGTGCACGGTATCTCTCCGAGCAGTACTTC	CSARYLSEQYF
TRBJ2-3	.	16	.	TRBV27	TGTGCCAGCAGTTCTACCACTAGAGCGGGCACAGATATGCAGTATTTT	CASSSTTRAGTDMQYF
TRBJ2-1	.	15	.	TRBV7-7	TGTGCTAGCAGCTTACGAGCGGAAACCTACAATGAGCAGTTCTTC	CASSLRAETYNEQFF
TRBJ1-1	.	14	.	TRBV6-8	TGTGCCAGCAGTTACTCGACGGGGGGAACTGAAGCTTTCTTT	CASSYSTGGTEAFF
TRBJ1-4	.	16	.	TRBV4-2	TGTGCCAGCAGCCAAGAAGCCGGGACCGTTAATGAAAAACTGTTTTTT	CASSQEAGTVNEKLFF
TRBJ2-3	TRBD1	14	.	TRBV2	TGTGCCAGCAGCGCTCAGGGGGCCCGGGATACGCAGTATTTT	CASSAQGARDTQYF
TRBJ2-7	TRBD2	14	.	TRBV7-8	TGTGCCAGCGGAGAGAGGGAGGGAGATTACGAGCAGTACTTC	CASGEREGDYEQYF
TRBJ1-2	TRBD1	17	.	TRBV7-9	TGTGCCAGCAGCCCTCCGGGACAGGGGGTATCGGGCTATGGCTACACCTTC	CASSPPGQGVSGYGYTF
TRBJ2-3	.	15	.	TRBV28	TGTGCCAGCAGTTTAGGCGGGGCCTTTGGAGATACGCAGTATTTT	CASSLGGAFGDTQYF
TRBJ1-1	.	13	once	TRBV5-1	TGCGCCAGCAGCTCGGAGGGGGACACTGAAGCTTTCTTT	CASSSEGDTEAFF
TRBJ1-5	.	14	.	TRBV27	TGTGCCAGCAGTCTAACAAGCATAATGCAGCCCCAGCATTTT	CASSLTSIMQPQHF
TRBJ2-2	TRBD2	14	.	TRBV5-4	TGTGCCAGCAGCCTAGCGGGAGGCACCGGGGAGCTGTTTTTT	CASSLAGGTGELFF
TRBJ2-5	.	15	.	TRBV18	TGTGCCAGCTCGCTATTAAGTCCACCCCAAGAGACCCAGTACTTC	CASSLLSPPQETQYF
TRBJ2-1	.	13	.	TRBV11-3	TGTGCCAGCAGCTCACAGAGAGGAGATGAGCAGTTCTTC	CASSSQRGDEQFF